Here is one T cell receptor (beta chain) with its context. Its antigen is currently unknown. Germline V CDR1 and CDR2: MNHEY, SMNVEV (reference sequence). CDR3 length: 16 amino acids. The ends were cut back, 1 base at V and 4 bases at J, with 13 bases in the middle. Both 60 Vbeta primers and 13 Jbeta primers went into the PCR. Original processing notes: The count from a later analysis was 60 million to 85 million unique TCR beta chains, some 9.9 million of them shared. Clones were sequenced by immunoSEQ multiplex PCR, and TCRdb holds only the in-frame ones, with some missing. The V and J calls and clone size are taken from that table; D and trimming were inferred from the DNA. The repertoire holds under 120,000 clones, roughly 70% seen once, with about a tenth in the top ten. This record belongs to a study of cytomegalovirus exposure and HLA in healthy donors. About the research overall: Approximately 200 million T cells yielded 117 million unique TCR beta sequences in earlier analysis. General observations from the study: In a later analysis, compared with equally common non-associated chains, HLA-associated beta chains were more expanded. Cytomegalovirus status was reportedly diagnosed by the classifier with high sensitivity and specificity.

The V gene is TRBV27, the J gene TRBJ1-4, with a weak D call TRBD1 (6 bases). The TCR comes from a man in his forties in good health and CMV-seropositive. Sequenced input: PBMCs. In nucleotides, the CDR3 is TGTGCCAGCAGTTTATATCAGGGGTCCCTTAATGAAAAACTGTTTTTT. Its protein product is CASSLYQGSLNEKLFF.